This T cell receptor (beta chain) was identified in a study of T cell repertoires in cytomegalovirus infection. There are 15 residues in the CDR3. In germline, CDR1 is SGHAT, CDR2 FQNNGV. Germline trimming cut 1 base from V and 4 bases from J; bases unmatched to any gene: 3. TCRdb passed the reads through MiXCR, listing each CDR3 protein once. The table records 100,000 to 150,000 distinct CDR3 sequences, 32% of them present only once. Turning to this clonotype: Its specificity is not known.

The receptor comes from a human donor in good health (CMV status not recorded). Some clones in this sample may be carry-over from other donors' samples. This rearrangement joins TRBV11-2 to TRBJ2-1; 8 nucleotides line up with TRBD2. Material: CD8+ T cells from cultured PBMCs, obtained from culture after CMV antigen stimulation. The CDR3: CASSLGRGAYNEQFF. The CDR3 region has the DNA TGTGCCAGCAGCTTAGGGCGGGGGGCTTACAATGAGCAGTTCTTC. The full variable domain, its missing parts supplied by reference TRBV11-2 and TRBJ2-1, is EAGVAQSPRYKIIEKRQSVAFWCNPISGHATLYWYQQILGQGPKLLIQFQNNGVVDDSQLPKDRFSAERLKGVDSTLKIQPAKLEDSAVYLCASSLGRGAYNEQFFGPGTRLTVL.